This T cell receptor beta chain was documented in a study of blood T cells in healthy people across ages. Comments on this clonotype: Antigen unknown.

Germline lookup yields CDR1 LGHDT and CDR2 YNNKEL (reference sequence). Trimming cost V 2 bases and J 2 bases, with 10 bases left between them. The CDR3 covers 14 residues. Study-level points and caveats: Naive T cell percentage showed a strong correlation with the diversity of TCR beta.

A second 7 to 11 cycle PCR used barcoded and J-beta primers. Each single sample gave us at least 2.5 million CDR3-containing paired-end reads. TCRdb called the 5' RACE reads again in MiXCR, with one record for every CDR3 protein. The sample includes approximately 760,000 distinct CDR3 sequences, around 25% of them seen just once. The data were also submitted as part of a second study, on T cells of mothers and their children. That report adds: In this cohort, donors were three healthy Caucasian mothers plus their six children.

The material sequenced was blood. The receptor comes from a boy between 5 and 17 years old in good health. The chain joins TRBV3-1 to TRBJ2-7, with D unresolved. CDR3 residues: CASSQLTRPYEQYF. Written as DNA, the CDR3 is TGTGCCAGCAGCCAACTGACAAGACCCTACGAGCAGTACTTC.